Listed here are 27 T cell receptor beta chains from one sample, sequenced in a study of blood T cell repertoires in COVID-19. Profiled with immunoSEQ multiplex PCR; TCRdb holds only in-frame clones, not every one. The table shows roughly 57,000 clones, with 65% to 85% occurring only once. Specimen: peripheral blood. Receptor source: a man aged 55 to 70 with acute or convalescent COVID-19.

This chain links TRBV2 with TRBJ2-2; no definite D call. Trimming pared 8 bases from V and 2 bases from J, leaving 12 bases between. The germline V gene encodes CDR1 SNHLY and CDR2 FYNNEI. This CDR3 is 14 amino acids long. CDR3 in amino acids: CASRLYLNTGELFF. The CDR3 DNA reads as TGTGCCAGCCGACTCTACCTAAACACCGGGGAGCTGTTTTTT.

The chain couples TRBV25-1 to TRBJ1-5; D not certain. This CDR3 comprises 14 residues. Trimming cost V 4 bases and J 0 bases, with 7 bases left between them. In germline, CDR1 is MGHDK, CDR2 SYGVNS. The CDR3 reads CASSGRNSNQPQHF. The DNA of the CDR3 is TGTGCCAGCAGTGGGAGAAATAGCAATCAGCCCCAGCATTTT.

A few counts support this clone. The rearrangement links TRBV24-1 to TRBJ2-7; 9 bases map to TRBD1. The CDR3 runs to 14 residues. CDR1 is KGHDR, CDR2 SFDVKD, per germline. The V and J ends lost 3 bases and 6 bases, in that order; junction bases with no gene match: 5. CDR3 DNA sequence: TGTGCCACCAGTGATCCGGGACAGGGCGGCGAGCAGTACTTC. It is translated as CATSDPGQGGEQYF.

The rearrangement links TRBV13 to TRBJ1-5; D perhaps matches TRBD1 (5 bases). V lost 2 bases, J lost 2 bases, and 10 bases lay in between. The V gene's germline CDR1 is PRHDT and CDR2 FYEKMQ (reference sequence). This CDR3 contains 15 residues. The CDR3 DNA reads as TGTGCCAGCAGCTTAAAAGGGGTCGGCAATCAGCCCCAGCATTTT. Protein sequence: CASSLKGVGNQPQHF.

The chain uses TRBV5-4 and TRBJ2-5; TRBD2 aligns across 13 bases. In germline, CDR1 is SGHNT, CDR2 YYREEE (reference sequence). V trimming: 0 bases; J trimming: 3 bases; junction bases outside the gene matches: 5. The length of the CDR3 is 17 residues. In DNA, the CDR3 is TGTGCCAGCAGCTTGGCCCTCACTAGCGGGGGGGAAGAGACCCAGTACTTC. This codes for CASSLALTSGGEETQYF.

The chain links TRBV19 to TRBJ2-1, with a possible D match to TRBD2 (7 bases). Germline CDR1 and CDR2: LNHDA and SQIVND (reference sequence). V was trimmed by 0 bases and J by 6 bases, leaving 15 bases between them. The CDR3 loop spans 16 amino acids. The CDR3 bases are TGTGCCAGTAGTATAGATTGGGGGGGCTTAGGCAATGAGCAGTTCTTC. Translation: CASSIDWGGLGNEQFF.

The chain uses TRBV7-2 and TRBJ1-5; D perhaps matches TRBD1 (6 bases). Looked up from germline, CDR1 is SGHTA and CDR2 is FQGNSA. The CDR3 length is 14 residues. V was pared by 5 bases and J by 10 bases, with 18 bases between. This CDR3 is CASSQNTGIHPQHF. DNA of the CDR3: TGTGCCAGCAGCCAAAATACAGGGATTCATCCCCAGCATTTT. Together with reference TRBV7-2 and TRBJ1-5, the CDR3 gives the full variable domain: GAGVSQSPSNKVTEKGKDVELRCDPISGHTALYWYRQSLGQGLEFLIYFQGNSAPDKSGLPSDRFSAERTGGSVSTLTIQRTQQEDSAVYLCASSQNTGIHPQHFGDGTRLSIL.

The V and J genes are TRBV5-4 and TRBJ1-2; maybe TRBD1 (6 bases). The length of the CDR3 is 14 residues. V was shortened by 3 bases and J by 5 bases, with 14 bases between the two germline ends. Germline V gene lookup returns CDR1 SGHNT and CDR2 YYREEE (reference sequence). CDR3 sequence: CASSYEITGYGYTF. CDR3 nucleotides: TGTGCCAGCAGCTACGAAATAACAGGGTATGGCTACACCTTC. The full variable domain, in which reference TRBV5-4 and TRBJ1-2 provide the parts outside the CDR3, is ETGVTQSPTHLIKTRGQQVTLRCSSQSGHNTVSWYQQALGQGPQFIFQYYREEENGRGNFPPRFSGLQFPNYSSELNVNALELDDSALYLCASSYEITGYGYTFGSGTRLTVV.

This CDR3 is CASSSIAGGRETQYF. The CDR3 DNA reads TGTGCCAGCAGCTCAATAGCGGGGGGGCGTGAGACCCAGTACTTC. J is TRBJ2-5 and V is TRBV5-5; 11 bases agree with TRBD2. Trimming took 3 bases from V and 5 from J; bases not matched to a gene: 6. Germline CDR1 and CDR2: SGHKS and YYEKEE (reference sequence). The CDR3 sequence is 15 residues long.

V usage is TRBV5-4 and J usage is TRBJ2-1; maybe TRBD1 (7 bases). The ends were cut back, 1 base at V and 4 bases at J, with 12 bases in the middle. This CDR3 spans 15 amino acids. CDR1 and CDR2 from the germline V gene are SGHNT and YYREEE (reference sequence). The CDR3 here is CASSLLPGGYNEQFF. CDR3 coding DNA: TGTGCCAGCAGCTTGCTCCCAGGGGGGTACAATGAGCAGTTCTTC. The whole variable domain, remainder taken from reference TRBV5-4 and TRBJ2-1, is ETGVTQSPTHLIKTRGQQVTLRCSSQSGHNTVSWYQQALGQGPQFIFQYYREEENGRGNFPPRFSGLQFPNYSSELNVNALELDDSALYLCASSLLPGGYNEQFFGPGTRLTVL.

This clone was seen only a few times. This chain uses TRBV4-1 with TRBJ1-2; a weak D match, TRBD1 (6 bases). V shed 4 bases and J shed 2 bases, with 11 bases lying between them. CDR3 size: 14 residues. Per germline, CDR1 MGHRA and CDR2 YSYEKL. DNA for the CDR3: TGCGCCAGCAGCCGATCAACAGGGAACTATGGCTACACCTTC. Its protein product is CASSRSTGNYGYTF.

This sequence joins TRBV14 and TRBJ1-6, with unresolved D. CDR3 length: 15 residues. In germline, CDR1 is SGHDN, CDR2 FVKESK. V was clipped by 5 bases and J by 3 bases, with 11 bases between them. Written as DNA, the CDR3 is TGTGCCAGCAGCGAGGGAACCCTCTATAATTCACCCCTCCACTTT. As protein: CASSEGTLYNSPLHF. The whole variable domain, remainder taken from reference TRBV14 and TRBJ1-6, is EAGVTQFPSHSVIEKGQTVTLRCDPISGHDNLYWYRRVMGKEIKFLLHFVKESKQDESGMPNNRFLAERTGGTYSTLKVQPAELEDSGVYFCASSEGTLYNSPLHFGNGTRLTVT.

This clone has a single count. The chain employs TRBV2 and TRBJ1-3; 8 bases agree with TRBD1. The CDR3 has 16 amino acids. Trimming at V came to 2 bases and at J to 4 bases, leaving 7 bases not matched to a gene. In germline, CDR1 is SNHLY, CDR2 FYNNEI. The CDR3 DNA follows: TGTGCCAGCAGTGAAATCAGGACAGGGCTAGGAAACACCATATATTTT. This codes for CASSEIRTGLGNTIYF.

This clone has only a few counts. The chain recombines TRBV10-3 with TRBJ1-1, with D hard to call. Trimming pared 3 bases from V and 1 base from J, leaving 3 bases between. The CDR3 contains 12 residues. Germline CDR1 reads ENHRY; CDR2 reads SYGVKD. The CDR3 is CAISDRNTEAFF. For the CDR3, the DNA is TGTGCCATCAGTGACAGGAACACTGAAGCTTTCTTT.

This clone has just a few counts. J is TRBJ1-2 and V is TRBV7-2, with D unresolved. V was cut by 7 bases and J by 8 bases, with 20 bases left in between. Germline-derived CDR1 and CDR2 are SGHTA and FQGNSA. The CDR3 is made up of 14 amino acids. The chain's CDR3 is CASTPRPSDGGYTF. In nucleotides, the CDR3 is TGTGCCAGCACCCCGAGGCCTTCCGACGGGGGCTACACCTTC.

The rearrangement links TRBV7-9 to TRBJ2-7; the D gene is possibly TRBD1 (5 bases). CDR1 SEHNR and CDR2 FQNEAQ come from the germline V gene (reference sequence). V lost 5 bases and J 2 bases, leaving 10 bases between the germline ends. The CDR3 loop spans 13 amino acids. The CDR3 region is CASSTRQTYEQYF. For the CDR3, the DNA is TGTGCCAGCAGCACTCGACAGACCTACGAGCAGTACTTC.

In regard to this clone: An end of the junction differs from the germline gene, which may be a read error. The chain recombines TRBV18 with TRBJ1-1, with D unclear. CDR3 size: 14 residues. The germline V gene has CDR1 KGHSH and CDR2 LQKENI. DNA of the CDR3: TGTGCCAGCTCACCGGGCAAGCTGAACACTGAAGCCTTCTTT. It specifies CASSPGKLNTEAFF.

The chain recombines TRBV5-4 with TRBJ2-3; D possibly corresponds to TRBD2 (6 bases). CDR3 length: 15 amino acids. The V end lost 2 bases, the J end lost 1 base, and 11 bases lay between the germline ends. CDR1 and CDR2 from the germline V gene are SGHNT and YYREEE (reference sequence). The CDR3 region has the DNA TGTGCCAGCAGCTTCGGGGTAGCGGGCACAGATACGCAGTATTTT. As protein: CASSFGVAGTDTQYF.

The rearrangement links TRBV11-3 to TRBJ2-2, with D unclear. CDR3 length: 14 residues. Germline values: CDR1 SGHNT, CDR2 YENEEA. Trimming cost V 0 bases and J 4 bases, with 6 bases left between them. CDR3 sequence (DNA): TGTGCCAGCAGCTTAGAGTCCCGCACCGGGGAGCTGTTTTTT. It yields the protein CASSLESRTGELFF.

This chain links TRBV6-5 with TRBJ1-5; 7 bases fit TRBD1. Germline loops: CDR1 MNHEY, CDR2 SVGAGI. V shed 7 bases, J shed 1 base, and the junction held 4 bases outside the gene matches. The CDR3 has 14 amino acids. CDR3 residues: CASTAGQSNQPQHF. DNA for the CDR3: TGTGCCAGCACCGCGGGACAGAGCAATCAGCCCCAGCATTTT.

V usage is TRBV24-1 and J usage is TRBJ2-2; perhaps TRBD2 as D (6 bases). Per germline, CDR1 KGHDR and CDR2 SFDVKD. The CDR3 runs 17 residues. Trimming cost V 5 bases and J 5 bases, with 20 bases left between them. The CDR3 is CATSVYGGSDRTGELFF. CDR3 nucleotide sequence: TGTGCCACCAGTGTTTATGGGGGGTCGGATCGGACCGGGGAGCTGTTTTTT.

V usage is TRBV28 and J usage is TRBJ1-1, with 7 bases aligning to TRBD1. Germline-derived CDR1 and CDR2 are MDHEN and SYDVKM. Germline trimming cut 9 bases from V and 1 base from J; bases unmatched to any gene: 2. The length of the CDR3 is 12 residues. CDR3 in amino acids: CASRQGNTEAFF. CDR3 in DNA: TGTGCCAGTCGACAGGGGAACACTGAAGCTTTCTTT. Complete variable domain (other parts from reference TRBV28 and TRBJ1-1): DVKVTQSSRYLVKRTGEKVFLECVQDMDHENMFWYRQDPGLGLRLIYFSYDVKMKEKGDIPEGYSVSREKKERFSLILESASTNQTSMYLCASRQGNTEAFFGQGTRLTVV.

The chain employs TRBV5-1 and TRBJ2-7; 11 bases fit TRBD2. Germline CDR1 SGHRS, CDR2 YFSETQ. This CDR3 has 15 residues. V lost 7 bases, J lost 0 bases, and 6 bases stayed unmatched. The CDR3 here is CASRLLAGASYEQYF. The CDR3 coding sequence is TGCGCCAGCCGGCTACTAGCGGGGGCCTCCTACGAGCAGTACTTC. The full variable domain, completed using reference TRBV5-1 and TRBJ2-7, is KAGVTQTPRYLIKTRGQQVTLSCSPISGHRSVSWYQQTPGQGLQFLFEYFSETQRNKGNFPGRFSGRQFSNSRSEMNVSTLELGDSALYLCASRLLAGASYEQYFGPGTRLTVT.

The CDR3 region is CASSGLHGGGRDTEAFF. The CDR3 DNA sequence: TGTGCCAGCAGTGGTCTCCACGGGGGGGGTAGGGACACTGAAGCTTTCTTT. The chain uses TRBV6-1 and TRBJ1-1; a possible D gene is TRBD1 (5 bases). The CDR3 totals 17 residues. V dropped 4 bases and J dropped 3 bases, with 21 bases sitting between them. Per germline, CDR1 MNHNS and CDR2 SASEGT.

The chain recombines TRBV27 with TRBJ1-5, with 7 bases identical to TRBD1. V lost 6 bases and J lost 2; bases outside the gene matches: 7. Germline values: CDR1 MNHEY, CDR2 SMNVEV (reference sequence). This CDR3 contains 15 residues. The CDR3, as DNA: TGTGCCAGCAGGGGAACAGGGGCCGGCAATCAGCCCCAGCATTTT. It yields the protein CASRGTGAGNQPQHF.

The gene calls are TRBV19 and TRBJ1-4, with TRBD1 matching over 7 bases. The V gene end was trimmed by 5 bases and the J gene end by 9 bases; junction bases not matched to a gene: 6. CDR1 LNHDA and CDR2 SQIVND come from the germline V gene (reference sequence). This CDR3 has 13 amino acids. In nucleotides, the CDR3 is TGTGCCAGTAGTGCCGGGACAGCTAAAAAACTGTTTTTT. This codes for CASSAGTAKKLFF.

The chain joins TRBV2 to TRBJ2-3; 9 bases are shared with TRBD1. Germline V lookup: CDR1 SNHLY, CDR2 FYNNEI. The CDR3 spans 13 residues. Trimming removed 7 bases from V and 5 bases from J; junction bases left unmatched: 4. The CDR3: CASKGQGGDTQYF. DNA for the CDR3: TGTGCCAGCAAGGGACAGGGAGGAGATACGCAGTATTTT.